This record concerns one TCR beta chain sequence. The antigen is not known. This entry belongs to a study of T cell responses to AZD1222 COVID-19 vaccine. Study findings and constraints: Researchers report vaccine-associated CD4 TCRs spanning spike, with dominance at 160-218 and 743-854. Clonal diversity may have been underestimated, and the donors were mostly white British, with more females than males. Only five or six AZD1222 recipients were seropositive at baseline.

Measured with immunoSEQ multiplex PCR; TCRdb has only the in-frame clones, and not every one. The sample lists about 110,000 clones, around 92% occurring once. Trimming left V 5 bases short and J 3 bases short, with 14 bases between. The CDR3 runs to 15 residues. Germline V gene lookup returns CDR1 LNHDA and CDR2 SQIVND (reference sequence). Researchers grouped second doses given at about 4 or about 12 weeks into one pool. This sequence was found in an adult who received the AZD1222 COVID-19 vaccine. The starting material was peripheral blood, obtained 28 days after the second AZD1222 dose. The chain has TRBV19 and TRBJ1-5; D might be TRBD1 (6 bases). The DNA for the CDR3 is TGTGCCAGTAGTGGGGGCCAGGGGTACAATCAGCCCCAGCATTTT. It yields the protein CASSGGQGYNQPQHF.